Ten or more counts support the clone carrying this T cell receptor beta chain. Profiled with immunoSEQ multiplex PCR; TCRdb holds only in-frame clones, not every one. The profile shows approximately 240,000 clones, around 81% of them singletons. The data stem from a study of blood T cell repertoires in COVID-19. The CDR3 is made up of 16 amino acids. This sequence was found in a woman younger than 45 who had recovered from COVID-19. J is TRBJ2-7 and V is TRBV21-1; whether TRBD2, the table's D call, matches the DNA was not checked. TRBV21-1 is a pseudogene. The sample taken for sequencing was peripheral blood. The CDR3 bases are TGTGCCAGCAGCTTTCCTAATTCGGGTAAGTCCTACGAGCAGTACTTC. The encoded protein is CASSFPNSGKSYEQYF.